Below are 21 T cell receptor beta chains sequenced from a single sample in a study of T cells in Graves' hyperthyroidism and ophthalmopathy. From RNA transcripts, TCR beta CDR3 regions were amplified. The study used the HTBI primer set for a first-round RT-PCR of the TCR CDR3. TCRdb used MiXCR to reprocess the multiplex PCR reads, holding one entry per CDR3 protein. The top ten clones hold about 38% of a sample with a few hundred thousand distinct CDR3 sequences, around 20% of them seen once. Source material: blood. All receptors come from a man between 18 and 29 years old with Graves' ophthalmopathy.

This chain uses TRBV2 with TRBJ2-2; D may be TRBD2 (6 bases). This CDR3 is built from 13 residues. The germline CDR1 and CDR2 sequences are SNHLY and FYNNEI. CDR3 nucleotides: TGTGCGACTCCAAGGGAGGAAACCGGGGAGCTGTTTTTT. Translated: CATPREETGELFF. The full variable domain, completed using reference TRBV2 and TRBJ2-2, is EPEVTQTPSHQVTQMGQEVILRCVPISNHLYFYWYRQILGQKVEFLVSFYNNEISEKSEIFDDQFSVERPDGSNFTLKIRSTKLEDSAMYFCATPREETGELFFGEGSRLTVL.

The chain combines TRBV2 with TRBJ2-1, with D uncertain. The CDR3 is 15 residues long. With 2 bases removed from V and 2 bases from J, the gap between germline ends came to 10 bases. Germline V gene data show CDR1 as SNHLY and CDR2 as FYNNEI. The CDR3 DNA follows: TGTGCCAGCAGTGAAAGAGTGGCAGCCTACAATGAGCAGTTCTTC. It codes for CASSERVAAYNEQFF.

The CDR3 nucleotides are TGTGCCAGCAGATCTTACTACAATGAGCAGTTCTTC. Protein sequence: CASRSYYNEQFF. The chain has TRBV6-1 and TRBJ2-1, with D unresolved. Trimming took off 6 bases at V and 3 bases at J, with 6 bases between the two ends. Germline V gene lookup returns CDR1 MNHNS and CDR2 SASEGT. This CDR3 comprises 12 residues.

The chain links TRBV4-1 to TRBJ1-2; 7 nucleotides match TRBD1. In germline, CDR1 is MGHRA, CDR2 YSYEKL. J lost 3 bases, V lost 5 bases, and 9 bases had no gene match. The CDR3 is 15 amino acids. The CDR3 here is CASSTTETGHYGYTF. As DNA, the CDR3 is TGCGCCAGCAGCACGACCGAGACAGGGCACTATGGCTACACCTTC.

This clonotype was counted ten times or more. The chain has TRBV3-1 and TRBJ1-1, with D unclear. Per germline, CDR1 LGHDT and CDR2 YNNKEL (reference sequence). Trimming cost V 1 base and J 7 bases, with 16 bases left between them. This CDR3 spans 15 amino acids. CDR3 in amino acids: CASSQGYSENIEAFF. The CDR3 DNA sequence: TGTGCCAGCAGCCAAGGGTACAGCGAAAATATTGAAGCTTTCTTT.

This clonotype has at least ten counts. The gene calls are TRBV2 and TRBJ2-3, with 7 bases matching TRBD2. This CDR3 has 15 amino acids. Looked up from germline, CDR1 is SNHLY and CDR2 is FYNNEI. The ends lost 7 bases at V and 2 bases at J; junction bases unmatched: 9. CDR3 region: CASITGTTSTDTQYF. The DNA for the CDR3 is TGTGCCAGCATTACCGGGACTACCTCCACAGATACGCAGTATTTT.

This clonotype was detected a few times. This chain joins TRBV14 and TRBJ2-5, with D unresolved. Germline lookup yields CDR1 SGHDN and CDR2 FVKESK. The V and J ends lost 4 bases and 5 bases respectively, with 8 bases between them. The CDR3 contains 12 residues. The CDR3 DNA follows: TGTGCCAGCAGCCCCGGTTTCGAGACCCAGTACTTC. This gives the protein CASSPGFETQYF.

Concerning this clonotype: A read error is possible here, since a much larger clone lies one base away. The chain joins TRBV3-1 to TRBJ2-7, with D possibly matching TRBD2 (7 bases). Trimming stripped 0 bases from V and 0 bases from J, with 12 bases between. This CDR3 is built from 16 residues. Germline CDR1 LGHDT, CDR2 YNNKEL (reference sequence). The CDR3 reads CASSQERRGHSYEQYF. The CDR3 DNA follows: TGTGCCAGCAGCCAAGAAAGGCGGGGGCACTCCTACGAGCAGTACTTC.

This chain uses TRBV25-1 with TRBJ2-2, with D uncertain. The CDR3 spans 17 residues. The V and J ends lost 1 base and 1 base respectively, with 13 bases between them. Germline V lookup: CDR1 MGHDK, CDR2 SYGVNS. The CDR3 DNA is TGTGCCAGCAGTGAATTCATTGAGAAAGGGAACACCGGGGAGCTGTTTTTT. Its protein is CASSEFIEKGNTGELFF. Using reference TRBV25-1 and TRBJ2-2 for the parts outside the CDR3, the full variable domain is EADIYQTPRYLVIGTGKKITLECSQTMGHDKMYWYQQDPGMELHLIHYSYGVNSTEKGDLSSESTVSRIRTEHFPLTLESARPSHTSQYLCASSEFIEKGNTGELFFGEGSRLTVL.

This chain connects TRBV19 to TRBJ1-6, with D possibly TRBD1 on 6 matching bases. The CDR3 length is 14 residues. V was trimmed by 10 bases and J by 5 bases, leaving 15 bases between them. CDR1 and CDR2 from the germline V gene are LNHDA and SQIVND (reference sequence). CDR3 in amino acids: CATRGAQDNSPLHF. DNA for the CDR3: TGTGCCACCCGGGGGGCGCAGGATAATTCACCCCTCCACTTT. Filled out from reference TRBV19 and TRBJ1-6, the complete variable domain reads DGGITQSPKYLFRKEGQNVTLSCEQNLNHDAMYWYRQDPGQGLRLIYYSQIVNDFQKGDIAEGYSVSREKKESFPLTVTSAQKNPTAFYLCATRGAQDNSPLHFGNGTRLTVT.

This clonotype was seen ten or more times. The V gene is TRBV6-6, the J gene TRBJ1-1; unclear D gene. The CDR3 covers 15 residues. V lost 0 bases and J lost 1, with 9 bases in between. The germline CDR1 and CDR2 sequences are MNHNY and SVGAGI (reference sequence). CDR3: CASSYSLSPNTEAFF. CDR3 sequence (DNA): TGTGCCAGCAGTTACTCGCTCTCTCCGAACACTGAAGCTTTCTTT.

This clonotype was found a few times. V usage is TRBV27 and J usage is TRBJ2-1; 7 nucleotides align to TRBD1. Germline CDR1 and CDR2: MNHEY and SMNVEV (reference sequence). V gave up 2 bases and J gave up 0 bases; unmatched junction bases: 7. The CDR3 consists of 17 residues. The CDR3 nucleotides are TGTGCCAGCAGTTTAAAGGGACAGCGGAGCTCCTACAATGAGCAGTTCTTC. This encodes CASSLKGQRSSYNEQFF.

This clonotype came up many times. The chain carries TRBV2 and TRBJ1-3; possible D gene TRBD1, 6 bases. The CDR3 loop spans 15 amino acids. Trimming left V 0 bases short and J 4 bases short, with 10 bases between. Germline CDR1 is SNHLY and CDR2 is FYNNEI. The CDR3 loop is CASSEATGYGNTIYF. CDR3 DNA sequence: TGTGCCAGCAGTGAAGCGACAGGCTACGGAAACACCATATATTTT.

The chain recombines TRBV7-2 with TRBJ2-7; TRBD2 matches 7 bases. CDR1 is SGHTA, CDR2 FQGNSA, per germline. Trimming removed 0 bases from V and 0 bases from J; junction bases left unmatched: 2. The CDR3 has 15 amino acids. The CDR3 here is CASSLAGLGSYEQYF. The CDR3 DNA follows: TGTGCCAGCAGCTTAGCTGGACTAGGCTCCTACGAGCAGTACTTC.

This clonotype was recorded a few times. The J gene is TRBJ2-5, the V gene TRBV7-3, with 11 nucleotides matching TRBD2. This CDR3 contains 15 residues. Germline V gene lookup returns CDR1 SGHTA and CDR2 FQGTGA. The V segment lost 0 bases and the J segment 13 bases; nucleotides outside the gene matches: 10. CDR3 bases: TGTGCCAGCAGCTTAACTCTAGCGGGGGGCTACAATTCGTACTTC. Protein product: CASSLTLAGGYNSYF. The full variable domain, with the rest looked up from reference TRBV7-3 and TRBJ2-5, is GAGVSQTPSNKVTEKGKYVELRCDPISGHTALYWYRQSLGQGPEFLIYFQGTGAADDSGLPNDRFFAVRPEGSVSTLKIQRTERGDSAVYLCASSLTLAGGYNSYFGPGTRLLVL.

This clonotype has a count of ten or more. The chain couples TRBV28 to TRBJ1-1; 8 bases fit TRBD1. The CDR3 contains 14 residues. Germline CDR1 is MDHEN and CDR2 is SYDVKM. J gave up 8 bases and V 7 bases, and 12 bases lay outside the gene matches. The DNA of the CDR3 is TGTGCCAGCACCTATCCAGGGGGCGCGCCAGAAGCTTTCTTT. This translates into CASTYPGGAPEAFF.

Ten or more counts support this clonotype. The chain has TRBV6-5 and TRBJ2-7; D may be TRBD2 (6 bases). V shed 2 bases and J shed 0 bases, with 11 bases lying between them. Germline V gene lookup returns CDR1 MNHEY and CDR2 SVGAGI. The CDR3 totals 15 residues. The CDR3 loop reads CASSYGRLGSYEQYF. The CDR3 nucleotides are TGTGCCAGCAGTTACGGGAGGTTGGGCTCCTACGAGCAGTACTTC.

This clonotype was picked up many times. This chain uses TRBV24-1 with TRBJ1-2; weak D call: TRBD1 (5 bases). The germline CDR1 and CDR2 sequences are KGHDR and SFDVKD. The V end was cut by 4 bases, the J end by 3 bases, with 14 bases between. This CDR3 has 15 amino acids. CDR3 amino acids: CATSDPGGGDYGYTF. The CDR3, as DNA: TGTGCCACCAGTGACCCGGGCGGGGGAGACTATGGCTACACCTTC.

The sample holds a few counts of this clonotype. V is TRBV19 and J is TRBJ2-3; 7 positions match TRBD1. Germline CDR1 LNHDA, CDR2 SQIVND (reference sequence). V was clipped by 6 bases and J by 4 bases; unmatched bases: 10. The CDR3 runs 15 residues. As DNA, the CDR3 is TGTGCCAGTAGGGAGACAGGGTGGGTCGCAGATACGCAGTATTTT. Translation: CASRETGWVADTQYF.

The table lists this clonotype with many counts. J is TRBJ1-2 and V is TRBV7-9; no reliable D call. Trimming took off 5 bases at V and 4 bases at J, with 11 bases between the two ends. Germline values: CDR1 SEHNR, CDR2 FQNEAQ (reference sequence). The CDR3 spans 13 residues. The CDR3 loop reads CASSPSVAYGYTF. The CDR3 DNA follows: TGTGCCAGCAGCCCATCGGTCGCCTATGGCTACACCTTC.

This clonotype was seen many times. This chain joins TRBV12-3 or TRBV12-4 and TRBJ1-2; tentative D call: TRBD1 (5 bases). The CDR3 totals 13 residues. V lost 5 bases and J 8 bases, leaving 15 bases between the germline ends. This chain's CDR3 is CASSLAGPGGYTF. DNA of the CDR3: TGTGCCAGCAGTCTGGCAGGGCCGGGGGGCTACACCTTC.